This T cell receptor beta chain was sequenced in a study of CD8+CD57+ T cells in acquired aplastic anemia. V was shortened by 4 bases and J by 1 base, with 19 bases between the two germline ends. There are 16 residues in the CDR3. Germline CDR1 reads SQVTM; CDR2 reads ANQGSEA. This clonotype was found many times. According to the study, genomic DNA was the template for TCR beta VDJ and CDR3 profiling. TCRdb used MiXCR to reprocess the reads, holding one entry per CDR3 protein. The sample consists of just over 450,000 distinct CDR3 sequences, about a third of them appearing once. Sequenced patients had shown CD8+CD57+ cell expansion by flow cytometry.

The chain combines TRBV29-1 with TRBJ1-1; possibly TRBD1 for D (5 bases). The sample taken for sequencing was sorted CD4+, CD8+, or CD8+CD57+ T cells (not recorded which) from PBMCs. This TCR was recovered from a human donor with aplastic anemia. The CDR3 DNA sequence: TGCAGCGTTGTGCCCCGCCCCCAGGGAGAGAACACTGAAGCTTTCTTT. It translates to CSVVPRPQGENTEAFF.